A single sample is the source of the 9 T cell receptor beta chains below, sequenced in a study of shared clonotypes between healthy human individuals (dated by TCRdb to about 2020). Preparation of the library involved the immunoSEQ multiplex PCR assay. TCRdb's version of the immuneACCESS table is confined to in-frame rearrangements and falls short of the full clone set. An unresolved V gene accounts for under half of the shortfall where checked; the remainder is of unknown origin. The sample records roughly 2.6 million clones, 90% to 95% of which are singletons. The ten largest clones capture around 0.15% of the sample. The specimen was naive CD4+ T cells sorted from blood. The cell subset or site label on this specimen signifies: CD45RA+ positively selected. Every receptor here comes from a man between 18 and 35 years old in good health.

Written as DNA, the CDR3 is TGTGCCAGCAGCTTAGGGGCGGAAACCTACAATGAGCAGTTCTTC. Protein: CASSLGAETYNEQFF. The chain carries TRBV7-2 and TRBJ2-1; D not resolved. Deletions cut 1 base from V and 2 bases from J, with 9 bases between. The CDR3 totals 15 residues. Germline V gives CDR1 SGHTA, CDR2 FQGNSA.

The chain is built from TRBV4-3 and TRBJ2-1; no definite D call. Germline CDR1 is LGHNA and CDR2 is YSLEER. The CDR3 is made up of 13 amino acids. V was pared by 0 bases and J by 8 bases, with 8 bases between. As DNA, the CDR3 is TGCGCCAGCAGCCAAGAGTGGATGGATGAGCAGTTCTTC. Protein product: CASSQEWMDEQFF.

V and J are TRBV2 and TRBJ1-2; D is undetermined. The CDR3 is made up of 13 amino acids. Germline lookup yields CDR1 SNHLY and CDR2 FYNNEI. V gave up 6 bases and J gave up 1 base, with 9 bases separating them. The CDR3 spells CASRERLNYGYTF. The CDR3 coding sequence is TGTGCCAGCAGGGAAAGGCTTAACTATGGCTACACCTTC.

The rearrangement links TRBV5-1 to TRBJ2-7; D assignment may be TRBD1 or TRBD2 (7 bases each). Looked up from germline, CDR1 is SGHRS and CDR2 is YFSETQ. The CDR3 runs 13 residues. V was clipped by 6 bases and J by 2 bases, with 12 bases between them. The CDR3 spells CASNQGGPYEQYF. CDR3 sequence (DNA): TGCGCCAGCAATCAGGGGGGGCCCTACGAGCAGTACTTC.

The chain joins TRBV5-4 to TRBJ2-7; 15 bases line up with TRBD2. This CDR3 spans 16 amino acids. Germline V lookup: CDR1 SGHNT, CDR2 YYREEE (reference sequence). V shed 4 bases and J 3 bases; nucleotides not matched to a gene: 5. The CDR3 bases are TGTGCCAGCAGCGCGGGGACTAGCGGGGGGTTCTACGAGCAGTACTTC. Amino acids: CASSAGTSGGFYEQYF.

The CDR3 DNA reads TGTGCCATCAGGGGGGGGTACGTGCAGTTCTTC. Its protein is CAIRGGYVQFF. The chain carries TRBV10-3 and TRBJ2-1, with 7 bases aligning to TRBD2. V dropped 6 bases and J dropped 12; count of bases not matched to a gene: 5. This CDR3 region has 11 residues. CDR1 is ENHRY, CDR2 SYGVKD, per germline.

The rearrangement links TRBV7-9 to TRBJ2-7, with 9 bases fitting TRBD1. This CDR3 has 14 amino acids. V dropped 5 bases and J dropped 4; count of bases not matched to a gene: 6. Germline V gene sequence: CDR1 SEHNR, CDR2 FQNEAQ (reference sequence). This CDR3 reads CASSPGTGLYEQYF. CDR3 nucleotide sequence: TGTGCCAGCAGCCCCGGGACAGGGTTATACGAGCAGTACTTC.

V is TRBV2 and J is TRBJ2-7, with 7 bases that match TRBD1. The CDR3 runs 15 residues. CDR1 and CDR2 (germline): SNHLY, FYNNEI. V was pared by 5 bases and J by 2 bases, with 9 bases of the junction left unmatched. The DNA of the CDR3 is TGTGCCAGCAGTCCTCCGACAGGGCCGCCCTACGAGCAGTACTTC. This codes for CASSPPTGPPYEQYF.

Remarks on this clone: The identical CDR3 is also encoded by other nucleotide sequences in the sample. V is TRBV6-5 and J is TRBJ2-7; 7 bases fit TRBD2. V trimming: 0 bases; J trimming: 2 bases; junction bases outside the gene matches: 4. CDR3 length equals 15 residues. Germline V gene sequence: CDR1 MNHEY, CDR2 SVGAGI. For the CDR3, the DNA is TGTGCCAGCAGTTACTCCCGGCGGGGGACCTACGAGCAGTACTTC. Protein sequence: CASSYSRRGTYEQYF.